Reported below is one TCR beta chain. These data are taken from a study of CD8 T cells in Susac syndrome. When the RNA was reverse transcribed, random hexamers were used with an input of about 0.5 to 1 ug. MiXCR, applied by TCRdb to the immunoSEQ multiplex PCR reads, yields one record per CDR3 protein. The data contain some 120,000 distinct CDR3 sequences, approximately 94% of them singletons. Negative isolation yielded CD4+ and CD8+ T cells, and FACS enriched TEMRA cells. Material: CD4+ T cells from PBMCs. The sequence was collected from a human donor with multiple sclerosis.

CDR3 nucleotide sequence: TGTGCCAGCAGTGCACAGGGGAGGTACTCTGGAAACACCATATATTTT. Amino acids: CASSAQGRYSGNTIYF. This chain links TRBV6-1 with TRBJ1-3, with TRBD1 matching 7 bases. Trimming took 4 bases from V and 0 from J; bases not matched to a gene: 6. From germline, CDR1 is MNHNS and CDR2 SASEGT. This CDR3 is 16 amino acids long.